This TCR beta chain stems from a study of T-cell memory formation after mild COVID-19. As for the study in general: The TCR clusters were mostly specific to one donor. Study-wide findings and caveats: Second-wave clones peaking on day 37 lacked confirmed SARS-CoV-2 specificity. Prior to infection, memory already included some responding clones, suggesting cross-reactive memory joined.

Germline V gives CDR1 MNHEY, CDR2 SVGAGI. V shed 0 bases, J shed 9 bases, and the junction held 14 bases outside the gene matches. The CDR3 has 20 residues. Of note for this clonotype: The antigen is not known.

Employing constant-segment primers, 5'RACE generated TCR alpha and TCR beta cDNA libraries bearing sample barcodes and UMIs. TCRdb reprocessed the 5' RACE reads with MiXCR, giving one entry per CDR3 protein. In the table there are roughly 560,000 distinct CDR3 sequences, about a fifth of which are singletons. This TCR was recovered from an adult woman who had mild COVID-19 (a few samples of this study predate the infection). Cell type and time point are not known. The sample taken for sequencing was PBMCs or a T cell subset sorted from them (not recorded which). The chain links TRBV6-5 to TRBJ2-1; 16 bases match TRBD2. The CDR3 loop reads CASSYSVGTSGRAKAREQFF. CDR3 in DNA: TGTGCCAGCAGTTACTCGGTAGGGACTAGCGGGAGGGCCAAGGCCCGTGAGCAGTTCTTC.